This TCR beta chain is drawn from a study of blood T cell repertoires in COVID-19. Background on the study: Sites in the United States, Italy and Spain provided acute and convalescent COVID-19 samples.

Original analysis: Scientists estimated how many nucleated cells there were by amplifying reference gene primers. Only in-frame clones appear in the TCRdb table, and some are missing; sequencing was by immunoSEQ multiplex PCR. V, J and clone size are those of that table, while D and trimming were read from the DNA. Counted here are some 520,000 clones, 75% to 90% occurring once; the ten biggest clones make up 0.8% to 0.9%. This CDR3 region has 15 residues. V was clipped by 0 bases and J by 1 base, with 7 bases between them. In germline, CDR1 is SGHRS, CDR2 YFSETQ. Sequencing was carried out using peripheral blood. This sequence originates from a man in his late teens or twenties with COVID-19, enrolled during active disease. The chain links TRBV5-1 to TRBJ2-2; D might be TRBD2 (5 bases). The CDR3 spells CASSLVALNTGELFF. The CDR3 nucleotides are TGCGCCAGCAGCTTGGTAGCGCTGAACACCGGGGAGCTGTTTTTT. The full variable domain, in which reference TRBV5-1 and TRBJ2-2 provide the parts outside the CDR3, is KAGVTQTPRYLIKTRGQQVTLSCSPISGHRSVSWYQQTPGQGLQFLFEYFSETQRNKGNFPGRFSGRQFSNSRSEMNVSTLELGDSALYLCASSLVALNTGELFFGEGSRLTVL.